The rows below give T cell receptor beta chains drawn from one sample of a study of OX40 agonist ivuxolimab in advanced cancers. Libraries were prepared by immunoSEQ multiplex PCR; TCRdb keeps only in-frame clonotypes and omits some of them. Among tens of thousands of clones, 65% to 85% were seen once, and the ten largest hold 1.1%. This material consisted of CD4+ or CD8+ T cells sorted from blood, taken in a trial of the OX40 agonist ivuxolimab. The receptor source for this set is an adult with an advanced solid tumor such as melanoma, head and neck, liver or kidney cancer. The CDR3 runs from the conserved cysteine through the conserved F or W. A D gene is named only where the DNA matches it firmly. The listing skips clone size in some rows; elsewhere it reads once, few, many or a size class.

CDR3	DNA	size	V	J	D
CASSWAGFSYNEQFF	TGTGCCAGCAGTTGGGCAGGATTCTCCTACAATGAGCAGTTCTTC	.	TRBV2	TRBJ2-1	.
CASSFRLAGGITYEQYF	TGTGCCAGCAGTTTCCGGTTAGCGGGGGGGATTACCTACGAGCAGTACTTC	.	TRBV28	TRBJ2-7	TRBD2
CASSTFARGNEKLFF	TGTGCCAGCAGCACCTTTGCTAGGGGTAATGAAAAACTGTTTTTT	.	TRBV7-9	TRBJ1-4	.
CASSLQGADTQYF	TGTGCCAGCAGCTTGCAGGGGGCAGATACGCAGTATTTT	.	TRBV11-2	TRBJ2-3	TRBD1
CASSQQGAHTGELFF	TGTGCCAGCAGTCAACAGGGGGCGCACACCGGGGAGCTGTTTTTT	.	TRBV27	TRBJ2-2	TRBD1
CASSPHAGSLSYEQYF	TGTGCCAGCTCACCACACGCCGGGAGCCTATCCTACGAGCAGTACTTC	.	TRBV18	TRBJ2-7	.
CASSQPPGTSGRETQYF	TGTGCCAGCAGCCAACCCCCCGGGACTAGCGGGAGAGAGACCCAGTACTTC	.	TRBV7-2	TRBJ2-5	TRBD2
CASSGRDSTYGYTF	TGTGCCAGCAGCGGCCGGGACAGTACCTATGGCTACACCTTC	.	TRBV5-4	TRBJ1-2	TRBD1
CAWNVNTGELFF	TGTGCCTGGAACGTGAACACCGGGGAGCTGTTTTTT	.	TRBV30	TRBJ2-2	.
CASSILGTGEETQYF	TGTGCCAGCAGTATACTCGGGACAGGAGAAGAGACCCAGTACTTC	.	TRBV6-5	TRBJ2-5	TRBD1
CASSSGTSGPDTQYF	TGTGCCAGCAGCTCCGGGACTAGCGGGCCAGATACGCAGTATTTT	few	TRBV5-8	TRBJ2-3	TRBD2
CASSAHRGDTEAFF	TGCGCCAGCAGCGCACACAGGGGAGACACTGAAGCTTTCTTT	.	TRBV10-1	TRBJ1-1	TRBD1